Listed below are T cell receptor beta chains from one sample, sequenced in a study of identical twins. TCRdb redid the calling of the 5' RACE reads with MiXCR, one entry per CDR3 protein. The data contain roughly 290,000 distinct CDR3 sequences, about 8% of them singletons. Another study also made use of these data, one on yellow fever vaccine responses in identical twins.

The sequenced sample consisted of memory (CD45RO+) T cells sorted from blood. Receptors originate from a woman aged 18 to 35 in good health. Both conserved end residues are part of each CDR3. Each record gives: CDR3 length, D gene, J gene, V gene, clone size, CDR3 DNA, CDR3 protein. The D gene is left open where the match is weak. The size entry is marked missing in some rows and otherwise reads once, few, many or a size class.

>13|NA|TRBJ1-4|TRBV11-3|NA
TGTGCCAGCAGCCCCTCCGGGGGTGAAAAACTGTTTTTT
CASSPSGGEKLFF
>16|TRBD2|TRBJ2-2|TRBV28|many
TGTGCCAGCAGTGCCCTTAGCGGGGCCAACACCGGGGAGCTGTTTTTT
CASSALSGANTGELFF
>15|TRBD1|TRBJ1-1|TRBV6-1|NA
TGTGCCAGCAGCCGGGACAGGGGAATGAACACTGAAGCTTTCTTT
CASSRDRGMNTEAFF
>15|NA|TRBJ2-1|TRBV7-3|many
TGTGCCAGCAGCCAAAAAAAAACAGGATTCCATGAGCAGTTCTTC
CASSQKKTGFHEQFF
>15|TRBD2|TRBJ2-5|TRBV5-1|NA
TGCGCCAGCAGCTTGACAGGGACTAGTGTAGAGACCCAGTACTTC
CASSLTGTSVETQYF
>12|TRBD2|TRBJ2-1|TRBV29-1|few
TGCAGCGTTCTAGCGGGTCACAATGAGCAGTTCTTC
CSVLAGHNEQFF
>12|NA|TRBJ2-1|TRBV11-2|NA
TGTGCCAGCAGCTTAGGAGGGAGTGAGCAGTTCTTC
CASSLGGSEQFF
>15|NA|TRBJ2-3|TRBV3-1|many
TGTGCCAGCAGCCAAGATCAAACGCTAGCGTCTACGCAGTATTTT
CASSQDQTLASTQYF
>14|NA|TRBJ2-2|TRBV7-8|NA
TGTGCCAGCAGCTTAGATCGTTTGATCGGGGAGCTGTTTTTT
CASSLDRLIGELFF
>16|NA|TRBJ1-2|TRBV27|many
TGTGCCAGCACCCTACGGGGGCGGGGGGCGAACTATGGCTACACCTTC
CASTLRGRGANYGYTF
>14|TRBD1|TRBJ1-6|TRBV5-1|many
TGCGCCAGCAGCCTGGACAGGGGGCGTTCACCCCTCCACTTT
CASSLDRGRSPLHF
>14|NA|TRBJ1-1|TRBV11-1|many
TGTGCCAGCAGCCCAGGGGCGCGGAACACTGAAGCTTTCTTT
CASSPGARNTEAFF
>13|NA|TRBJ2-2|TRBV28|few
TGTGCCAGCAGTTTACTAGCCCCCGGGGAGCTGTTTTTT
CASSLLAPGELFF
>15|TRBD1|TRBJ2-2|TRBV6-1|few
TGTGCCAGCACCGGACAGGTCTCGAACACCGGGGAGCTGTTTTTT
CASTGQVSNTGELFF
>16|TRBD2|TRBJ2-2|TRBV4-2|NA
TGTGCCAGCAGCCAAGGCTCGGGACTAGTCTACGGGGAGCTGTTTTTT
CASSQGSGLVYGELFF
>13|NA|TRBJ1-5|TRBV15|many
TGTGCCACCAGCAGACAGGCCAATCAGCCCCAGCATTTT
CATSRQANQPQHF
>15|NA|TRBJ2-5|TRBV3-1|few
TGTGCCAGCAGCCAAGATACAGCTCGGATAGAGACCCAGTACTTC
CASSQDTARIETQYF
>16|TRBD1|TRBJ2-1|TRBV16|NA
TGTGCCAGCAGCCAATTCCGGGACAGGGCCAACAATGAGCAGTTCTTC
CASSQFRDRANNEQFF
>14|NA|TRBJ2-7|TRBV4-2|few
TGTGCCAGCAGCCAAGACCTTGGGCAGTACGAGCAGTACTTC
CASSQDLGQYEQYF
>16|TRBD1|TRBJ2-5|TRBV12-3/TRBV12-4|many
TGTGCCAGCAGCAGACAGGGGGCTCGCTACCAAGAGACCCAGTACTTC
CASSRQGARYQETQYF
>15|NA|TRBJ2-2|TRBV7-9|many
TGTGCCAGCAGCTTCGTACAGACGAACACCGGGGAGCTGTTTTTT
CASSFVQTNTGELFF
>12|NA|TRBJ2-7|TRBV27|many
TGTGCCAGCAGTTTTTCAAGCTCCAAGCAGTACTTC
CASSFSSSKQYF
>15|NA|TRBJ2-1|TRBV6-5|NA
TGTGCCAGCAGTTACTCGCTGGGACCCTACAATGAGCAGTTCTTC
CASSYSLGPYNEQFF
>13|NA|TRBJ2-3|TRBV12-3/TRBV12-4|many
TGTGCCAGCAGTGTAATAGCCACAGATACGCAGTATTTT
CASSVIATDTQYF
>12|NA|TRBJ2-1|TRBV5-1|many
TGCGCCAGCAGGGTAGCCTACAATGAGCAGTTCTTC
CASRVAYNEQFF
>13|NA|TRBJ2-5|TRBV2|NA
TGTGCCAGCAGTGATTTCGTAGCAGAGACCCAGTACTTC
CASSDFVAETQYF
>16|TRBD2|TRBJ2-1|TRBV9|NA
TGTGCCAGCAGCACCCGGGGGGACTCCCCCTACAATGAGCAGTTCTTC
CASSTRGDSPYNEQFF
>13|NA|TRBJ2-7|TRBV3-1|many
TGTGCCAGCAGCCTTGACAAAAAAGAGGAGCAGTACTTC
CASSLDKKEEQYF
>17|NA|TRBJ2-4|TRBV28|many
TGTGCCAGCAGGGTGGACACTACGAAACTAGCCAAAAACATTCAGTACTTC
CASRVDTTKLAKNIQYF
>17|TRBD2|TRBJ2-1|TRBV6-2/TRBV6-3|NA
TGTGCCAGCAGTTATTCAGAAACTAGCGGGACCTACAATGAGCAGTTCTTC
CASSYSETSGTYNEQFF
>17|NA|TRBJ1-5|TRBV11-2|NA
TGTGCCAGCAGCTTAGATTTCCCCGTAGATAGCAATCAGCCCCAGCATTTT
CASSLDFPVDSNQPQHF
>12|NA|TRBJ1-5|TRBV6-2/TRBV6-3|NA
TGTGCCAGCAGTTCACAGGCGTTCGTCCAGGATTTT
CASSSQAFVQDF